A selection of T cell receptor beta chains follows, all from one sample in a study of beta chain features in type 1 diabetes. Libraries were prepared by immunoSEQ multiplex PCR; TCRdb keeps only in-frame clonotypes and omits some of them. The table shows some 150,000 clones, with approximately 10% occurring only once. Material: central memory CD4+ T cells from blood. These receptors were obtained from a young man in good health. Each CDR3 is given with its conserved first and last residue. D genes are given only for firm matches. Not all rows give a size; the values are once, few, many and, for expanded clones, a class.

d_call clone_size j_call v_call cdr3_nt cdr3_aa
TRBD2 few TRBJ2-1 TRBV11-3 TGTGCCAGCAGCGCCGGACTAGCGAAAAACAATGAGCAGTTCTTC CASSAGLAKNNEQFF
TRBD2 few TRBJ2-5 TRBV5-1 TGCGCCAGCAGCTTGGAGGGACTAGCGGGGCAAGAGACCCAGTACTTC CASSLEGLAGQETQYF
. . TRBJ1-2 TRBV25-1 TGTGCCAGCAGTGAATTTCGACGGGGCGGTGGCTACACCTTC CASSEFRRGGGYTF
. many TRBJ1-1 TRBV7-2 TGTGCCAGCAGCTTACAGGGGAACACTGAAGCTTTCTTT CASSLQGNTEAFF
. many TRBJ2-2 TRBV10-3 TGTGCCATCAAAGCTTGGGACACCGGGGAGCTGTTTTTT CAIKAWDTGELFF
TRBD1 few TRBJ1-6 TRBV10-3 TGTGCCATCAGTACAGGGGGAGGACCCCTCCACTTT CAISTGGGPLHF
. few TRBJ2-7 TRBV5-1 TGCGCCAGCAGCTTGGGCACCTACGAGCAGTACTTC CASSLGTYEQYF
. . TRBJ1-4 TRBV2 TGTGCCAGCAGTGAAAGGGCAGCCCGTAAAACAACTAATGAAAAACTGTTTTTT CASSERAARKTTNEKLFF
. . TRBJ2-4 TRBV30 TGTGCCTGGGGTGGGGGTGCCATTCAGTACTTC CAWGGGAIQYF
. few TRBJ2-5 TRBV5-4 TGTGCCAGCAGCTTACGGGGGGCGGGAGAGACCCAGTACTTC CASSLRGAGETQYF
. . TRBJ1-2 TRBV30 TGTGCCTGGAGTCGTTCGGCCGGGTATGGCTACACCTTC CAWSRSAGYGYTF
. . TRBJ1-1 TRBV7-9 TGTGCCAGCAGCTTGGGGTGGGGTGGGGATACTGAAGCTTTCTTT CASSLGWGGDTEAFF
TRBD2 . TRBJ2-1 TRBV7-2 TGTGCCAGCAGCCCCACCGGGACTAGCGGGACGAATGAGCAGTTCTTC CASSPTGTSGTNEQFF
. many TRBJ1-3 TRBV10-3 TGTGCCATCAGTGACCTGAGCTCTGGAAACACCATATATTTT CAISDLSSGNTIYF
. . TRBJ1-6 TRBV7-2 TGTGCCAGCAGCTTAGAGGGGGTTGGGTTCACCCTCCACTTT CASSLEGVGFTLHF
. few TRBJ2-7 TRBV4-3 TGCGCCAGCAGCCAAGGTATACGCGGTACCTACGAGCAGTACTTC CASSQGIRGTYEQYF
. . TRBJ1-2 TRBV5-4 TGTGCCAGCAGCTACAGGACTAACTATGGCTACACCTTC CASSYRTNYGYTF
TRBD1 . TRBJ2-7 TRBV18 TGTGCCAGCTCACCACTAGGGACAGGGTACTACGAGCAGTACTTC CASSPLGTGYYEQYF
TRBD2 many TRBJ2-1 TRBV19 TGTGCCAGTAGTATAAGCCTAGCGGGAGGTTACAATGAGCAGTTCTTC CASSISLAGGYNEQFF
. . TRBJ2-7 TRBV7-2 TGTGCCAGCAGCCCTAGTATAGGGGAGGTCTACGAGCAGTACTTC CASSPSIGEVYEQYF
. . TRBJ2-5 TRBV28 TGTGCCAGCAGTTCCCAAGAGACCCAGTACTTC CASSSQETQYF
. few TRBJ2-7 TRBV29-1 TGCAGCGTTACACAAGCCCAAGAGCAGTACTTC CSVTQAQEQYF
. . TRBJ2-5 TRBV4-2 TGTGCCAGCAGCTTAGATGATGGAGGGGAGACCCAGTACTTC CASSLDDGGETQYF
. . TRBJ2-1 TRBV18 TGTGCCAGCTCACCACTAGCGGACAATGAGCAGTTCTTC CASSPLADNEQFF
TRBD2 once TRBJ2-5 TRBV7-2 TGTGCCAGCAGCTTAGCTAGCGGGGGGGCCTGGGAGACCCAGTACTTC CASSLASGGAWETQYF
TRBD2 . TRBJ2-1 TRBV29-1 TGCAGCGTTGAATCTAGCGGGGGGCCCCTCTACAATGAGCAGTTCTTC CSVESSGGPLYNEQFF
. few TRBJ1-3 TRBV30 TGTGCCTGGAGCCGGGGGCCTAGCTCTGGAAACACCATATATTTT CAWSRGPSSGNTIYF
. . TRBJ2-7 TRBV28 TGTGCCAGCAGTCCCCTAGGCCTAGTCAGGGAGCAGTACTTC CASSPLGLVREQYF
. few TRBJ1-2 TRBV7-2 TGTGCCAGCAGTTCGCGAAACAGAGATGGCTACACCTTC CASSSRNRDGYTF
. . TRBJ2-1 TRBV28 TGTGCCAGCGCGATAGGGAGCTCCTACAATGAGCAGTTCTTC CASAIGSSYNEQFF
. many TRBJ2-2 TRBV14 TGTGCCAGCAGATCCTCAAACACCGGGGAGCTGTTTTTT CASRSSNTGELFF
. many TRBJ2-6 TRBV23-1 TGCGCCAGCAGTCAATCTCGGGTCTCTGGGGCCAACGTCCTGACTTTC CASSQSRVSGANVLTF
. few TRBJ2-6 TRBV27 TGTGCCAGCAGTCGACAGGCCTCCGGGGCCAACGTCCTGACTTTC CASSRQASGANVLTF
TRBD1 . TRBJ2-3 TRBV4-1 TGCGCCAGCAGCCAAGCCCTGCTACAGGGGGCAGGGGATACGCAGTATTTT CASSQALLQGAGDTQYF
. . TRBJ2-2 TRBV15 TGTGCCACCAGCGGACGCGCTCGGGGCACCGGGGAGCTGTTTTTT CATSGRARGTGELFF